This TCR beta chain came from a study of beta chain features in type 1 diabetes. Study background: Patients looked much like healthy donors when it came to age, gender and cell yields. The study's findings and limits: Type 1 diabetes patients had moderately but significantly shorter TCRB CDR3s in all four CD4+ subsets. Naive, central memory and Treg TCRB repertoires seemed to resemble each other more closely in patients than they did in healthy donors. It was possible that PCR favored shorter templates, equally so in patients and controls.

There was one heparinised blood draw per donor, averaging approximately 120 mL. Remarks on this clone: As yet, its antigen is unknown.

Expressed TCRB transcripts were sequenced because the entire RNA isolate underwent reverse transcription. TCRdb's copy holds only in-frame clones and misses some; the assay was immunoSEQ multiplex PCR. The table has about 650,000 clones, over 10% seen once. Per the germline V gene, CDR1 is SGHRS and CDR2 is YFSETQ. V lost 2 bases and J lost 9; bases outside the gene matches: 4. This CDR3 is built from 13 residues. Sequenced input: naive CD4+ T cells from blood. The sequence was collected from a man aged 25-45 years with type 1 diabetes. The chain employs TRBV5-1 and TRBJ2-1; 8 bases match TRBD1. CDR3 nucleotide sequence: TGCGCCAGCAGCTTTACAGGGGGACGTGAGCAGTTCTTC. Its protein is CASSFTGGREQFF.